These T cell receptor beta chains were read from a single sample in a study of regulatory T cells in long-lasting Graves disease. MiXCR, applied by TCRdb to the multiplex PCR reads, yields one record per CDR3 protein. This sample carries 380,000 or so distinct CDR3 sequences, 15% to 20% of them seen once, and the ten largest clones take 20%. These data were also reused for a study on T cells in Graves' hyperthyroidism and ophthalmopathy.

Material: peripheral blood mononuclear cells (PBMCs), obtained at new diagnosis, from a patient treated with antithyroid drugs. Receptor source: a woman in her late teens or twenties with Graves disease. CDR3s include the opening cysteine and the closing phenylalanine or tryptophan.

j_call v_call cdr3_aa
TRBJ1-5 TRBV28 CASSFSHNFQHF
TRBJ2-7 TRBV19 CASSYRTQQYF
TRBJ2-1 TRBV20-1 CSASQGTSGFYNEQFF
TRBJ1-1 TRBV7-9 CASSLDRMNTEAFF
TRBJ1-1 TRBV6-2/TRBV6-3 CASSYSSLGTEAFF
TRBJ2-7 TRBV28 CASSLTGDFPAYEQYF
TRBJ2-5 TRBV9 CASSGTSGRAEETQYF
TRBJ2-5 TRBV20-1 CSANSVYPRADETQYF
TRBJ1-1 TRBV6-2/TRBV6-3 CASRLVGQNTEAFF
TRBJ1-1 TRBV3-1 CASSGRVSTEAFF
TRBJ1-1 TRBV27 CASCVIGGTEAFF
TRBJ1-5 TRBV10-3 CAISDPGRGNNQPQHF
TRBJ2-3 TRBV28 CASGGTDTQYF
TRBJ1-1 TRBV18 CASSATGTGGSAEAFF
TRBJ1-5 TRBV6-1 CASTGRGVAQPQHF
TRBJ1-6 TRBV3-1 CASSQRGAGGAPLHF
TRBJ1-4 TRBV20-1 CSAAPGSQNEKLFF
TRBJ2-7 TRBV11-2 CASSQAAGANEQYF
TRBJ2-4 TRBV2 CASSTRQLIAKNIQYF
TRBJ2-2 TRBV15 CATSRERTVLTGELFF
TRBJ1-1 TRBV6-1 CASSLQDRGITEAFF
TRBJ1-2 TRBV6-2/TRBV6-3 CASSYSRGQDGYTF
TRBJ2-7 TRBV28 CASSTSQRGVGEQYF
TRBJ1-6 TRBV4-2 CASSQAGFSPLHF
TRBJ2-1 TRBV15 CATSGLGQDYNEQFF
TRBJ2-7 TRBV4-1 CASSQGQGSYEQYF
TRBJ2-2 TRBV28 CASSPFRTYTGELFF
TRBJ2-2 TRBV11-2 CASSAPQGSNTGELFF
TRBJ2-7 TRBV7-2 CASSATRGLAGVISNEQYF